Presented here are 21 T cell receptor beta chains from one specimen sequenced in a study of blood T cell repertoires in COVID-19. TCRdb keeps only in-frame clones here, not all; method: immunoSEQ multiplex PCR. Of about 76,000 clones listed, roughly 81% are singletons. Sequencing input: peripheral blood. The receptors were sampled from a man aged 55 to 70 with COVID-19, enrolled during active disease.

The chain links TRBV28 to TRBJ1-2, with 8 bases that match TRBD1. The CDR3 is made up of 16 amino acids. CDR1 MDHEN and CDR2 SYDVKM come from the germline V gene. The V segment lost 4 bases and the J segment 4 bases; nucleotides outside the gene matches: 11. CDR3 in amino acids: CASSSDTDRVGYGYTF. The CDR3 DNA follows: TGTGCCAGCAGTTCCGATACGGACAGGGTTGGCTATGGCTACACCTTC.

The genes are TRBV27 and TRBJ1-3; no clear D. The germline V gene has CDR1 MNHEY and CDR2 SMNVEV (reference sequence). V was shortened by 3 bases and J by 0 bases, with 6 bases between the two germline ends. This CDR3 is 14 amino acids long. Written as DNA, the CDR3 is TGTGCCAGCAGTTTGGTCGGCTCTGGAAACACCATATATTTT. This gives the protein CASSLVGSGNTIYF.

This clone showed up just once. The chain carries TRBV30 and TRBJ2-3; 11 nucleotides agree with TRBD2. The germline CDR1 and CDR2 sequences are GTSNPN and SVGIG (reference sequence). The CDR3 length is 16 residues. V dropped 2 bases and J dropped 0; count of bases not matched to a gene: 4. The CDR3 sequence: CAWSWGLADSTDTQYF. Here the CDR3 DNA reads TGTGCCTGGAGTTGGGGACTAGCGGATAGCACAGATACGCAGTATTTT.

This clone was seen only once. The rearrangement links TRBV5-1 to TRBJ2-1; D might be TRBD1 (6 bases). Trimming took off 4 bases at V and 8 bases at J, with 10 bases between the two ends. Germline assignment: CDR1 SGHRS and CDR2 YFSETQ. This CDR3 region has 12 residues. CDR3 in DNA: TGCGCCAGCAGCGTCAGGGGCCATGAGCAGTTCTTC. This sequence encodes CASSVRGHEQFF.

V usage is TRBV7-3 and J usage is TRBJ1-6; D gene ambiguous. V was pared by 5 bases and J by 6 bases, with 11 bases between. This CDR3 spans 14 amino acids. Germline V gene sequence: CDR1 SGHTA, CDR2 FQGTGA. CDR3 nucleotides: TGTGCCAGCAGCCCGGGGTCGGGTAATTCACCCCTCCACTTT. This gives the protein CASSPGSGNSPLHF.

There are a few counts of this clone. The rearrangement uses TRBV7-2 and TRBJ1-2; D is perhaps TRBD1 (5 bases). Germline V lookup: CDR1 SGHTA, CDR2 FQGNSA. This CDR3 has 13 residues. With 6 bases removed from V and 4 bases from J, the gap between germline ends came to 12 bases. In nucleotides, the CDR3 is TGTGCCAGCAGACAGACAGATTTCTATGGCTACACCTTC. This gives the protein CASRQTDFYGYTF.

This clone was seen a single time. The rearrangement uses TRBV10-1 and TRBJ2-5, with 8 nucleotides matching TRBD2. Germline lookup yields CDR1 WNHNN and CDR2 SYGVQD (reference sequence). Trimming removed 3 bases from V and 2 bases from J; junction bases left unmatched: 8. This CDR3 comprises 16 residues. The CDR3: CASSEIRGGHQETQYF. CDR3 sequence (DNA): TGCGCCAGCAGTGAAATCCGCGGGGGGCATCAAGAGACCCAGTACTTC.

This clone was seen a handful of times. The same CDR3 also results from other DNA sequences found in this sample. V usage is TRBV24-1 and J usage is TRBJ1-4; 9 bases agree with TRBD1. CDR1 and CDR2 from the germline V gene are KGHDR and SFDVKD. There are 13 residues in the CDR3. The V and J ends lost 10 bases and 7 bases, in that order; junction bases with no gene match: 6. The DNA for the CDR3 is TGTGCCACAAACAGGGGGCGAGGTGAAAAACTGTTTTTT. Its protein is CATNRGRGEKLFF.

The chain is built from TRBV2 and TRBJ2-5; possibly TRBD2 for D (7 bases). V was trimmed by 0 bases and J by 9 bases, leaving 11 bases between them. The CDR3 is 13 residues long. CDR1 SNHLY and CDR2 FYNNEI come from the germline V gene. Written as DNA, the CDR3 is TGTGCCAGCAGTGAAGCGTGGGAGGGGGCCCAGTACTTC. This codes for CASSEAWEGAQYF.

The chain has TRBV25-1 and TRBJ2-5, with no clear D. There are 14 residues in the CDR3. Germline values: CDR1 MGHDK, CDR2 SYGVNS. The germline V and J ends were trimmed by 3 bases and 2 bases, with 10 bases remaining between them. The CDR3 DNA sequence: TGTGCCAGCAGTGATAGTACAGCACAAGAGACCCAGTACTTC. Amino acid sequence: CASSDSTAQETQYF.

This rearrangement joins TRBV24-1 to TRBJ1-5, with D tentatively TRBD1 (6 bases). The CDR3 length is 14 residues. The V and J ends lost 4 bases and 3 bases respectively, with 9 bases between them. Germline V gives CDR1 KGHDR, CDR2 SFDVKD. The CDR3 region is CATSEEGDNQPQHF. The CDR3 DNA reads TGTGCCACCAGTGAAGAGGGGGACAATCAGCCCCAGCATTTT.

The chain couples TRBV7-9 to TRBJ2-5, with TRBD1 matching 9 bases. The CDR3 is made up of 14 amino acids. The germline gives CDR1 SEHNR, CDR2 FQNEAQ (reference sequence). Losses at the gene ends were 3 bases for V and 5 bases for J; bases not matched to a gene: 4. As DNA, the CDR3 is TGTGCCAGCAGCTTGGACAGGGGCGGGGAGACCCAGTACTTC. This sequence encodes CASSLDRGGETQYF. The whole variable domain, filled in from reference TRBV7-9 and TRBJ2-5, reads DTGVSQNPRHKITKRGQNVTFRCDPISEHNRLYWYRQTLGQGPEFLTYFQNEAQLEKSRLLSDRFSAERPKGSFSTLEIQRTEQGDSAMYLCASSLDRGGETQYFGPGTRLLVL.

This chain connects TRBV6-5 to TRBJ1-5; no clear D. CDR1 and CDR2 (germline): MNHEY, SVGAGI. Trimming cost V 8 bases and J 0 bases, with 8 bases left between them. The CDR3 has 13 amino acids. This CDR3 is CASGGLSNQPQHF. DNA for the CDR3: TGTGCCAGCGGCGGACTTAGCAATCAGCCCCAGCATTTT.

This chain joins TRBV5-1 and TRBJ2-1; 7 bases agree with TRBD2. This CDR3 region has 16 residues. With V trimmed by 2 bases and J by 4 bases, 9 bases remained unmatched. Per germline, CDR1 SGHRS and CDR2 YFSETQ. The CDR3: CASSFSTSRRYNEQFF. DNA for the CDR3: TGCGCCAGCAGCTTTTCGACTAGCAGAAGGTACAATGAGCAGTTCTTC.

The V and J genes are TRBV7-9 and TRBJ1-3, with TRBD1 matching over 7 bases. Germline CDR1 and CDR2: SEHNR and FQNEAQ (reference sequence). CDR3 length equals 17 residues. Germline trimming cut 1 base from V and 0 bases from J; bases unmatched to any gene: 6. The CDR3 protein is CASSLGIQGSSGNTIYF. CDR3 sequence (DNA): TGTGCCAGCAGCTTAGGAATACAGGGGAGCTCTGGAAACACCATATATTTT.

DNA of the CDR3: TGTGCCTGGAGCGTACGCCAGACAGGTTCCTACACCTTC. Amino acids: CAWSVRQTGSYTF. The chain has TRBV30 and TRBJ1-2; the D gene is possibly TRBD1 (6 bases). The CDR3 covers 13 residues. Germline loops: CDR1 GTSNPN, CDR2 SVGIG (reference sequence). The V and J ends lost 3 bases and 10 bases respectively, with 18 bases between them.

This clone showed up just once. CDR3: CASSPGGDHYGYTF. The CDR3 coding sequence is TGTGCCAGCAGCCCGGGGGGGGACCACTATGGCTACACCTTC. This sequence joins TRBV5-4 and TRBJ1-2, with D possibly being TRBD1 (5 bases). CDR1 and CDR2 from the germline V gene are SGHNT and YYREEE (reference sequence). CDR3 length: 14 amino acids. Trimming shortened V by 4 bases and J by 3 bases, and 13 bases separated the two germline ends.

The J gene is TRBJ1-2, the V gene TRBV7-9, with D perhaps matching TRBD1 (5 bases). V was trimmed by 1 base and J by 2 bases, leaving 11 bases between them. CDR3 length: 15 amino acids. From germline, CDR1 is SEHNR and CDR2 FQNEAQ (reference sequence). CDR3 in DNA: TGTGCCAGCAGCTTAGGGGCAGGGCAAAACTATGGCTACACCTTC. Translation: CASSLGAGQNYGYTF.

The chain is built from TRBV10-3 and TRBJ2-1; the match to TRBD2 covers 13 bases. The CDR3 has 14 amino acids. The V gene end was trimmed by 10 bases and the J gene end by 8 bases; junction bases not matched to a gene: 8. Germline CDR1 and CDR2: ENHRY and SYGVKD. DNA for the CDR3: TGTGCCACCGACGGGGGACTAGCGGGATATGAGCAGTTCTTC. Translating it yields CATDGGLAGYEQFF.

In DNA, the CDR3 is TGTGCCTGGACCCGACAGGGGTTTGTTCAGCCCCAGCATTTT. Residues: CAWTRQGFVQPQHF. V gene TRBV30 combines with J gene TRBJ1-5, with 8 nucleotides matching TRBD1. The CDR3 has 14 residues. Germline V gene sequence: CDR1 GTSNPN, CDR2 SVGIG (reference sequence). V shed 4 bases and J 6 bases; nucleotides not matched to a gene: 8.

The chain has TRBV27 and TRBJ1-1; maybe TRBD1 (5 bases). Trimming shortened V by 3 bases and J by 0 bases, and 11 bases separated the two germline ends. The CDR3 has 15 amino acids. Germline V gives CDR1 MNHEY, CDR2 SMNVEV (reference sequence). The CDR3 sequence is CASSFGKGLNTEAFF. The CDR3 DNA reads TGTGCCAGCAGTTTTGGGAAGGGGCTGAACACTGAAGCTTTCTTT.